This is a list of T cell receptor beta chains from one sample in a study of cytomegalovirus exposure and HLA in healthy donors. Clones were read by immunoSEQ multiplex PCR, and TCRdb kept only the in-frame ones, dropping some. The table lists about 240,000 clones, 70% to 90% of them singletons. The specimen was PBMCs. The receptors come from a woman between 55 and 75 years old in good health and CMV-seropositive. Each CDR3 is given with its conserved first and last residue. The D gene is left open where the match is weak. Clone size is shown for a subset of rows, as once, few, many or a class of expanded clone.

DNA	CDR3	J	length	V	size	D
TGTGCCAGCCGAACGGACAGATACACAGATACGCAGTATTTT	CASRTDRYTDTQYF	TRBJ2-3	14	TRBV13	-	-
TGTGCCAGCAGCCGCGGCGGAGGCCTAACTTACGAGCAGTACTTC	CASSRGGGLTYEQYF	TRBJ2-7	15	TRBV4-2	-	-
TGTGCCAGCAGGGGAGCGGGTTCGGGGATGGATACGCAGTATTTT	CASRGAGSGMDTQYF	TRBJ2-3	15	TRBV28	-	-
TGTGCCAGCAGTCGCGCCTTGGGACAGGGAGTTGGCTACACCTTC	CASSRALGQGVGYTF	TRBJ1-2	15	TRBV6-5	-	TRBD1
TGTGCCAGCAGCCTAGGGCACTCTCCACCCACGGGTACGCAGTATTTT	CASSLGHSPPTGTQYF	TRBJ2-3	16	TRBV13	once	-
TGTGCCAGCAGCTTACTACGATCTGAAACCTACGAGCAGTACTTC	CASSLLRSETYEQYF	TRBJ2-7	15	TRBV7-8	-	-
TGTGCCAGCTCCCCGGGACAGGGAAGCTTGGCCGGGGAGCTGTTTTTT	CASSPGQGSLAGELFF	TRBJ2-2	16	TRBV18	few	TRBD1
TGCAGCGCTTTCGTGAGCTCTGGGGCCAACGTCCTGACTTTC	CSAFVSSGANVLTF	TRBJ2-6	14	TRBV29-1	-	-
TGTGCCAGCTCACCAGGGCAGACAGATACGCAGTATTTT	CASSPGQTDTQYF	TRBJ2-3	13	TRBV18	-	-
TGTGCCAGTAGTATGAGGAGGGACACTGAAGCTTTCTTT	CASSMRRDTEAFF	TRBJ1-1	13	TRBV19	-	-
TGCGCCAGCAGCTTGTGGGGGGGGAACACTGAAGCTTTCTTT	CASSLWGGNTEAFF	TRBJ1-1	14	TRBV5-1	-	-
TGTGCCATCAGTCCACAGGGGAGCTCCTACAATGAGCAGTTCTTC	CAISPQGSSYNEQFF	TRBJ2-1	15	TRBV10-3	-	TRBD1
TGTGCCAGCAGCAAAACTAGCGGCAATGAGCAGTTCTTC	CASSKTSGNEQFF	TRBJ2-1	13	TRBV21-1	-	-
TGTGCCAGCAGCTTAGTGAGCGGGAGTTCACAATACGAGCAGTACTTC	CASSLVSGSSQYEQYF	TRBJ2-7	16	TRBV7-8	-	TRBD2
TGTGCCAGCAGTGAATACAGTATCTCCTACAATGAGCAGTTCTTC	CASSEYSISYNEQFF	TRBJ2-1	15	TRBV25-1	-	-
TGCGCCAGCAGCCAAGATGGGCACTCTGGAAACACCATATATTTT	CASSQDGHSGNTIYF	TRBJ1-3	15	TRBV4-1	many	-
TGTGCCAGCAGTTGGGAGACAGGGAATAGAATCGTAGAGCAGTTCTTC	CASSWETGNRIVEQFF	TRBJ2-1	16	TRBV27	once	TRBD1
TGCGCCAGCAGCTTGGCCGGGGGAGACTATGGCTACACCTTC	CASSLAGGDYGYTF	TRBJ1-2	14	TRBV5-1	-	-
TGTGCCAGCAGTTTTCCTGGCACAGATACGCAGTATTTT	CASSFPGTDTQYF	TRBJ2-3	13	TRBV6-1	-	-
TGCGCCAGCAGCTCGGGACAGGGTCATAGCGAGCAGTACTTC	CASSSGQGHSEQYF	TRBJ2-7	14	TRBV5-1	once	TRBD1
TGTGCCAGTAGTAGAACTAGCGACTACGAGCAGTACTTC	CASSRTSDYEQYF	TRBJ2-7	13	TRBV19	few	TRBD2
TGTGCCAGCGGAGGGCGGGCGAACACCGGGGAGCTGTTTTTT	CASGGRANTGELFF	TRBJ2-2	14	TRBV9	-	-
TGTGCCAGCATGTCAGTCTTCGGGGAGCTGTTTTTT	CASMSVFGELFF	TRBJ2-2	12	TRBV2	-	-
TGTGCCAGCATGCGGGACAGTCCTAACTATGGCTACACCTTC	CASMRDSPNYGYTF	TRBJ1-2	14	TRBV6-1	-	TRBD1
TGTGCCAGCAGCCCCTACGGTTATGGTGAGCAGTTCTTC	CASSPYGYGEQFF	TRBJ2-1	13	TRBV7-2	-	-
TGTGCCACAGGGCAAGGGGTCTGGGGCAATCAGCCCCAGCATTTT	CATGQGVWGNQPQHF	TRBJ1-5	15	TRBV19	-	-
TGTGCCAGCTCCCTAGGGGCACAGCAGCCCCAGCATTTT	CASSLGAQQPQHF	TRBJ1-5	13	TRBV7-9	-	-
TGTGCCAGCAGCTCAGACAAATACAATAACTATGGCTACACCTTC	CASSSDKYNNYGYTF	TRBJ1-2	15	TRBV5-6	-	-
TGTGCCAGCAGCTTACGGGAGTCCTACGAGCAGTACTTC	CASSLRESYEQYF	TRBJ2-7	13	TRBV7-2	-	-
TGTGCCAGTAGTAGCGCAGGGGGGTACGAGCAGTACTTC	CASSSAGGYEQYF	TRBJ2-7	13	TRBV19	-	-
TGTGCCAACAGGAGGGGACTAGCGGGAGGGAGCTCCTACGAGCAGTACTTC	CANRRGLAGGSSYEQYF	TRBJ2-7	17	TRBV2	-	TRBD2
TGTGCCAGCAGTTCCCGGTTTGGGAACACTGAAGCTTTCTTT	CASSSRFGNTEAFF	TRBJ1-1	14	TRBV2	-	-
TGTGCCAGCAGCGTTAGCGGGAGGGAGAAGGAGACCCAGTACTTC	CASSVSGREKETQYF	TRBJ2-5	15	TRBV9	-	TRBD2
TGCGCCAGCAGTTTGTCTAGCGGGAGAGGGGAGACCCAGTACTTC	CASSLSSGRGETQYF	TRBJ2-5	15	TRBV5-1	-	TRBD2
TGCGCCAGCACCCTCGACAGGGGAGCAGTTGGCTACACCTTC	CASTLDRGAVGYTF	TRBJ1-2	14	TRBV5-1	-	TRBD1
TGTGCCAGCAGCTGGACAGCTAGCTCCTACGAGCAGTACTTC	CASSWTASSYEQYF	TRBJ2-7	14	TRBV5-5	-	-
TGTGCCAGCAGCGTACGTAGAGAATCCACCGGGGAGCTGTTTTTT	CASSVRRESTGELFF	TRBJ2-2	15	TRBV9	-	-
TGCGCCAGCAAGAAGGGTGGGGGGGTGAACACTGAAGCTTTCTTT	CASKKGGGVNTEAFF	TRBJ1-1	15	TRBV5-1	once	-
TGTGCCAGCAGCCAAGATAGGACTAGCGGGAGCAACGAGCAGTACTTC	CASSQDRTSGSNEQYF	TRBJ2-7	16	TRBV4-2	few	TRBD2
TGTGCCAGTAGTACCACCGGGACAGGCTACGAGCAGTACTTC	CASSTTGTGYEQYF	TRBJ2-7	14	TRBV19	-	TRBD1
TGTGCCAGCAGCTTTGAAGGGGGCCGTACTGAAGCTTTCTTT	CASSFEGGRTEAFF	TRBJ1-1	14	TRBV7-9	once	TRBD1
TGTGCCAGTAGTATCCTAACAGGGGCACCTAGCAATCAGCCCCAGCATTTT	CASSILTGAPSNQPQHF	TRBJ1-5	17	TRBV19	-	TRBD1
TGTGCCATCAGTGAGAACGCGGGGTTAGAGCAGTACTTC	CAISENAGLEQYF	TRBJ2-7	13	TRBV10-3	-	-
TGTGCCAGCACCGTGGACAGTTGGGGAGCTTACAATGAGCAGTTCTTC	CASTVDSWGAYNEQFF	TRBJ2-1	16	TRBV7-6	-	-
TGCGGACATAGCGGAGTCACCGGGGAGCTGTTTTTT	CGHSGVTGELFF	TRBJ2-2	12	TRBV29-1	-	-